A single sample gave rise to the 32 T cell receptor beta chains below, sequenced in a study of Tregs in tolerant kidney transplant recipients. Profiling relied on immunoSEQ multiplex PCR, and the TCRdb table lists in-frame clones only, not all of them. Recorded for this sample: 25,000 to 35,000 clones. The sample in question was CD8+ T cells from blood, obtained before the transplant. The receptors were gathered from a human donor who received a combined kidney and bone marrow transplant.

As to this clone: The CDR3 goes on 3 residues after the read ends, and that part is filled in from the germline J gene. This rearrangement joins TRBV5-5 to TRBJ1-6; tentative D call: TRBD1 (5 bases). The germline CDR1 and CDR2 sequences are SGHKS and YYEKEE (reference sequence). The V and J ends lost 5 bases and 5 bases respectively, with 14 bases between them. This CDR3 has 15 residues. CDR3 DNA, as far as it was read: TGTGCCAGCAGTCTCCTACAGGCGAATAATTCACCC. Translated, it gives CASSLLQANNSP. The full CDR3 reads CASSLLQANNSPLHF.

For this clone: The read stops 3 residues short of the end of the CDR3; the missing end is completed from the germline J gene. The chain recombines TRBV30 with TRBJ2-2; no firm D call. Trimming left V 0 bases short and J 7 bases short, with 3 bases between. Germline V CDR1 and CDR2: GTSNPN, SVGIG (reference sequence). The CDR3 is made up of 11 amino acids. CDR3 loop: CAWSVLGELFF. Incomplete CDR3 DNA: TGTGCCTGGAGTGTACTCGGGGAG.

About this clone: Read sequence stops 3 residues before the CDR3 end, and the germline J gene provides the missing end. This chain joins TRBV6-1 and TRBJ2-3; TRBD2 matches at 14 bases. The CDR3 consists of 16 residues. Trimming took 4 bases from V and 2 from J; bases not matched to a gene: 2. Germline-derived CDR1 and CDR2 are MNHNS and SASEGT. The CDR3 bases that were read are TGTGCCAGCAGTGGACTAGCGGGGGGGTTCACAGATACG. Its translation is CASSGLAGGFTDT. The complete CDR3 reads CASSGLAGGFTDTQYF.

A note on this clone: The read comes to an end 3 residues before the CDR3 does, leaving the germline J gene to fill in the end. The chain employs TRBV19 and TRBJ1-2, with TRBD1 matching over 7 bases. The CDR3 totals 13 residues. With 10 bases clipped from V and 4 bases from J, the junction kept 9 bases outside the gene matches. Germline lookup yields CDR1 LNHDA and CDR2 SQIVND (reference sequence). The DNA read from the CDR3 is TGTGCCACCCGAGGGGGCACTGGCTATGGC. This gives the protein CATRGGTGYG. In full, the CDR3 is CATRGGTGYGYTF.

Comments on this clone: The read ends 3 residues early relative to the CDR3; the germline J gene fills the gap. This chain uses TRBV20-1 with TRBJ2-7; D may be TRBD1 (6 bases). The CDR3 is 13 residues long. V lost 0 bases to trimming and J lost 6 bases, with 12 bases between them. CDR1 DFQATT and CDR2 SNEGSKA come from the germline V gene (reference sequence). The CDR3 bases that were read are TGCAGTGCTAGAGAGGAGGACAGCCCCGAG. Its protein product is CSAREEDSPE. The complete CDR3 reads CSAREEDSPEQYF.

As to this clone: The read finishes 3 residues shy of the CDR3 end, and the germline J gene is used to complete it. This chain uses TRBV19 with TRBJ1-2, with D perhaps matching TRBD1 (6 bases). CDR1 and CDR2 (germline): LNHDA, SQIVND (reference sequence). V lost 1 base and J lost 6, with 15 bases in between. CDR3 size: 15 residues. Partial CDR3 DNA: TGTGCCAGTAGTATAGGCACAGGACAGCTCAATGGC. It yields the protein CASSIGTGQLNG. The CDR3 in its entirety is CASSIGTGQLNGYTF.

As to this clone: The read halts 3 residues ahead of the CDR3 end, with the missing end drawn from the germline J gene. V gene TRBV7-4 combines with J gene TRBJ2-7; D may be TRBD2 (7 bases). The CDR3 totals 18 residues. With 1 base removed from V and 4 bases from J, the gap between germline ends came to 23 bases. Germline V gene data show CDR1 as SGHVT and CDR2 as SQSDAQ. CDR3 amino acids: CASSLETGGPNYRYEQYF. The CDR3 bases that were read are TGTGCCAGCAGCTTAGAGACCGGGGGGCCCAATTATAGATACGAG. Variable domain in full (rest from reference TRBV7-4 and TRBJ2-7): GAGVSQSPRYKVAKRGRDVALRCDSISGHVTLYWYRQTLGQGSEVLTYSQSDAQRDKSGRPSGRFSAERPERSVSTLKIQRTEQGDSAVYLCASSLETGGPNYRYEQYFGPGTRLTVT.

About this clone itself: Read sequence stops 3 residues before the CDR3 end, and the germline J gene provides the missing end. The chain carries TRBV29-1 and TRBJ2-7; D might be TRBD1 (5 bases). This CDR3 region has 13 residues. V dropped 2 bases and J dropped 2 bases, with 10 bases sitting between them. Germline values: CDR1 SQVTM, CDR2 ANQGSEA. CDR3 DNA, as far as it was read: TGCAGCGTTGAATCCAGGGAAGCCTACGAG. As protein: CSVESREAYE. The complete CDR3 sequence is CSVESREAYEQYF.

In regard to this clone: Read sequence stops 3 residues before the CDR3 end, and the germline J gene provides the missing end. The V call is TRBV6-4, the J call TRBJ2-2; the D gene is possibly TRBD2 (5 bases). Trimming cost V 0 bases and J 3 bases, with 5 bases left between them. Germline CDR1 reads MRHNA; CDR2 reads SNTAGT. The CDR3 runs to 14 residues. CDR3 DNA (partial): TGTGCCAGCAGTGACTCGCGGGACACCGGGGAG. Translated: CASSDSRDTGE. The CDR3 in its entirety is CASSDSRDTGELFF.

Concerning this clone itself: Read sequence stops 3 residues before the CDR3 end, and the germline J gene provides the missing end. The chain is built from TRBV7-8 and TRBJ1-2; 7 nucleotides match TRBD1. From germline, CDR1 is SGHVS and CDR2 FQNEAQ. V lost 0 bases, J lost 0 bases, and 1 base stayed unmatched. The CDR3 runs to 15 residues. The sequenced CDR3 bases are TGTGCCAGCAGCTTAGCTGGGACAGCTAACTATGGC. It encodes CASSLAGTANYG. The complete CDR3 sequence is CASSLAGTANYGYTF.

In regard to this clone: The read stops 3 residues short of the end of the CDR3; the missing end is completed from the germline J gene. V and J are TRBV2 and TRBJ2-1; 9 bases line up with TRBD2. The CDR3 is made up of 17 amino acids. Germline lookup yields CDR1 SNHLY and CDR2 FYNNEI. V was pared by 5 bases and J by 2 bases, with 10 bases of the junction left unmatched. This CDR3 reads CASSPGTSSTAYNEQFF. The covered CDR3 bases are TGTGCCAGCAGTCCCGGGACTAGCAGCACCGCCTACAATGAG.

With regard to this clone: The read terminates 3 residues ahead of where the CDR3 ends, so the germline J gene completes it. V usage is TRBV29-1 and J usage is TRBJ2-7; the match to TRBD1 covers 10 bases. The germline CDR1 and CDR2 sequences are SQVTM and ANQGSEA. Trimming at V came to 7 bases and at J to 2 bases, leaving 5 bases not matched to a gene. The CDR3 loop spans 13 amino acids. CDR3 DNA, as far as it was read: TGCAGCGCCGGGACAGGGGTTCCCTACGAG. The encoded protein is CSAGTGVPYE. The CDR3, in full, reads CSAGTGVPYEQYF.

A note on this clone: The CDR3 is cut off 3 residues early in the read; its end comes from the germline J gene. The chain combines TRBV11-2 with TRBJ2-5, with D possibly TRBD2 on 5 matching bases. The V end lost 2 bases, the J end lost 5 bases, and 15 bases lay between the germline ends. The length of the CDR3 is 15 residues. Germline V gives CDR1 SGHAT, CDR2 FQNNGV. The CDR3 protein is CASSLTGNLRETQYF. CDR3 bases read: TGTGCCAGCAGCTTAACGGGGAACCTCCGGGAGACC. The whole variable domain, remainder taken from reference TRBV11-2 and TRBJ2-5, is EAGVAQSPRYKIIEKRQSVAFWCNPISGHATLYWYQQILGQGPKLLIQFQNNGVVDDSQLPKDRFSAERLKGVDSTLKIQPAKLEDSAVYLCASSLTGNLRETQYFGPGTRLLVL.

Remarks on this clone: Read data end 3 residues before the CDR3 end; the end is taken from the germline J gene. The chain has TRBV29-1 and TRBJ2-1; TRBD2 matches at 8 bases. This CDR3 is 16 amino acids long. Trimming cost V 1 base and J 8 bases; bases outside gene matches: 13. The germline CDR1 and CDR2 sequences are SQVTM and ANQGSEA. The sequenced CDR3 bases are TGCAGCGTTGAAGGGGGATTCGGGGGGGAGTTCGATGAG. Encoded protein: CSVEGGFGGEFDE. The whole CDR3 sequence reads CSVEGGFGGEFDEQFF.

A remark on this clone: The read is 3 residues too short to cover the CDR3 end, so that end is filled in from the germline J gene. The chain links TRBV11-2 to TRBJ2-7, with D perhaps TRBD2 (5 bases). With 3 bases removed from V and 3 bases from J, the gap between germline ends came to 12 bases. Germline V gene sequence: CDR1 SGHAT, CDR2 FQNNGV. The CDR3 loop spans 14 amino acids. The sequenced CDR3 bases are TGTGCCAGCAGCTTTGGGCTAGCAGACTACGAG. Translation: CASSFGLADYE. The whole CDR3 protein is CASSFGLADYEQYF. The entire variable domain, with the rest obtained from reference TRBV11-2 and TRBJ2-7, is as follows: EAGVAQSPRYKIIEKRQSVAFWCNPISGHATLYWYQQILGQGPKLLIQFQNNGVVDDSQLPKDRFSAERLKGVDSTLKIQPAKLEDSAVYLCASSFGLADYEQYFGPGTRLTVT.

As regards this clone: The read falls 3 residues short of the CDR3 end, and the missing part is taken from the germline J gene. The chain uses TRBV30 and TRBJ2-1, with 8 positions matching TRBD2. Per germline, CDR1 GTSNPN and CDR2 SVGIG (reference sequence). The CDR3 contains 17 residues. V gave up 6 bases and J gave up 3 bases; unmatched junction bases: 16. The CDR3 loop reads CACQGAGVSLVYNEQFF. The sequenced CDR3 bases are TGTGCCTGCCAAGGAGCGGGAGTGTCCCTAGTCTACAATGAG.

A word on this clone: The read halts 3 residues ahead of the CDR3 end, with the missing end drawn from the germline J gene. The chain recombines TRBV5-6 with TRBJ2-7, with a possible D match to TRBD2 (5 bases). This CDR3 contains 15 residues. The ends were cut back, 4 bases at V and 1 base at J, with 15 bases in the middle. Germline V CDR1 and CDR2: SGHDT, YYEEEE. The CDR3 sequence: CASSTTRGLSYEQYF. The DNA read from the CDR3 is TGTGCCAGCAGCACAACTAGAGGTCTTTCCTACGAG.

CDR3 bases read: TGTGCCAGCAGCAACTCTAGCGGAATGCTAGCCTACGAG. Protein product: CASSNSSGMLAYE. The CDR3, in full, reads CASSNSSGMLAYEQYF. The chain joins TRBV6-2 or TRBV6-3 to TRBJ2-7, with TRBD2 matching over 7 bases. The read terminates 3 residues before the CDR3 end, so the remaining end is supplied by the germline J gene. There are 16 residues in the CDR3. Germline V lookup: CDR1 MNHEY, CDR2 SVGEGT. The J segment lost 2 bases and the V segment lost 6 bases, leaving 13 bases of the junction unmatched.

To note about this clone: The read finishes 3 residues shy of the CDR3 end, and the germline J gene is used to complete it. The V gene is TRBV2, the J gene TRBJ2-2; 7 nucleotides line up with TRBD1. The CDR3 spans 14 residues. V was clipped by 6 bases and J by 3 bases; unmatched bases: 4. CDR1 is SNHLY, CDR2 FYNNEI, per germline. The CDR3 sequence is CASRQDRYTGELFF. The covered CDR3 bases are TGTGCCAGCAGACAGGACAGGTACACCGGGGAG.

Of note for this clone: From the germline J gene comes the end of the CDR3, since the read stops 3 residues before it. The rearrangement joins TRBV6-2 or TRBV6-3 to TRBJ2-3; TRBD1 might be the D (6 bases). Germline V gene sequence: CDR1 MNHEY, CDR2 SVGEGT. This CDR3 contains 16 residues. V was trimmed by 2 bases and J by 0 bases, leaving 12 bases between them. Incomplete CDR3 DNA: TGTGCCAGCAGTTACGTAATGGGGGCAAGCACAGATACG. Translating it yields CASSYVMGASTDT. The whole CDR3 region reads CASSYVMGASTDTQYF.

The CDR3 loop reads CASSSRTGTLEGYTF. The part of the CDR3 DNA that was read is TGTGCCAGCAGCTCAAGGACAGGGACCTTAGAAGGC. The V gene is TRBV13, the J gene TRBJ1-2, with 8 bases that match TRBD1. From the germline J gene comes the end of the CDR3, since the read stops 3 residues before it. CDR1 is PRHDT and CDR2 is FYEKMQ in the germline V gene (reference sequence). The CDR3 is 15 amino acids.

In the case of this clone: The read falls 3 residues short of the CDR3 end, and the missing part is taken from the germline J gene. The rearrangement joins TRBV20-1 to TRBJ1-1; D is unresolved. The CDR3 has 14 amino acids. Germline V gene data show CDR1 as DFQATT and CDR2 as SNEGSKA (reference sequence). Between the trimmed V and J ends, which lost 0 bases and 5 bases, there was a span of 13 bases. CDR3 DNA (partial): TGCAGTGCTAGAGACATTGACTATGGGACTGAA. Protein sequence: CSARDIDYGTE. The CDR3 reads in full as CSARDIDYGTEAFF.

With respect to this clone: The missing CDR3 end, 3 residues past where the read stops, is filled in from the germline J gene. The chain carries TRBV5-8 and TRBJ1-1; no firm D call. Per the germline V gene, CDR1 is SGHTS and CDR2 is YDEGEE. This CDR3 is built from 14 residues. Trimming cost V 4 bases and J 1 base, with 11 bases left between them. The covered CDR3 bases are TGTGCCAGCAGCCCTCCCGGGGAGAACACTGAA. This translates into CASSPPGENTE. From start to end, the CDR3 is CASSPPGENTEAFF.

Concerning this clone: The read is 3 residues too short to cover the CDR3 end, so that end is filled in from the germline J gene. The chain has TRBV18 and TRBJ2-2; no clear D gene. Trimming stripped 4 bases from V and 3 bases from J, with 9 bases between. The CDR3 spans 14 residues. Germline CDR1 KGHSH, CDR2 LQKENI. CDR3: CASSRTTDTGELFF. The part of the CDR3 DNA that was read is TGTGCCAGCTCACGAACTACGGACACCGGGGAG.

Regarding this clone: The read finishes 3 residues shy of the CDR3 end, and the germline J gene is used to complete it. The chain combines TRBV7-2 with TRBJ2-3; TRBD1 matches at 7 bases. V lost 5 bases and J lost 6; bases outside the gene matches: 5. The CDR3 extends over 13 amino acids. CDR1 SGHTA and CDR2 FQGNSA come from the germline V gene. The part of the CDR3 DNA that was read is TGTGCCAGCAGCGGATTCAGGGGGGATACG. This sequence encodes CASSGFRGDT. The entire CDR3 is CASSGFRGDTQYF. The variable domain in full, with the rest retrieved from reference TRBV7-2 and TRBJ2-3, is GAGVSQSPSNKVTEKGKDVELRCDPISGHTALYWYRQSLGQGLEFLIYFQGNSAPDKSGLPSDRFSAERTGGSVSTLTIQRTQQEDSAVYLCASSGFRGDTQYFGPGTRLTVL.

A word on this clone: The CDR3 extends 3 residues past the end of the read, so its final part is completed from the germline J gene. This chain uses TRBV19 with TRBJ2-2; the match to TRBD2 covers 11 bases. This CDR3 contains 16 residues. CDR1 is LNHDA, CDR2 SQIVND, per germline (reference sequence). The V gene end was trimmed by 1 base and the J gene end by 3 bases; junction bases not matched to a gene: 1. CDR3: CASSIGLAGYTGELFF. CDR3 DNA, as far as it was read: TGTGCCAGTAGTATAGGACTAGCGGGGTACACCGGGGAG. The variable domain in full, completed from reference TRBV19 and TRBJ2-2, reads DGGITQSPKYLFRKEGQNVTLSCEQNLNHDAMYWYRQDPGQGLRLIYYSQIVNDFQKGDIAEGYSVSREKKESFPLTVTSAQKNPTAFYLCASSIGLAGYTGELFFGEGSRLTVL.

On this clone: Germline is not matched at one junction end, which may reflect a read error. Read sequence stops 3 residues before the CDR3 end, and the germline J gene provides the missing end. V is TRBV7-6 and J is TRBJ2-2; perhaps TRBD1 as D (5 bases). Germline V gene sequence: CDR1 SGHVS, CDR2 FNYEAQ. The CDR3 has 16 residues. The CDR3 spells CASSLWSGIDTEELFF. The CDR3 DNA, read in part, is TGTGCCAGCAGCTTATGGTCAGGGATTGACACCGAGGAG.

To note about this clone: From the germline J gene comes the end of the CDR3, since the read stops 3 residues before it. V gene TRBV5-1 combines with J gene TRBJ2-7; 8 nucleotides agree with TRBD1. J gave up 2 bases and V 4 bases, and 5 bases lay outside the gene matches. The germline gives CDR1 SGHRS, CDR2 YFSETQ. This CDR3 spans 14 amino acids. The covered CDR3 bases are TGCGCCAGCAGCGCCGGGACAGGACCCTACGAG. It yields the protein CASSAGTGPYE. The whole CDR3 protein is CASSAGTGPYEQYF.

About this clone itself: The read ends 3 residues before the CDR3 terminus; that terminus is restored from the germline J gene. The chain carries TRBV10-3 and TRBJ1-2, with D perhaps matching TRBD1 (5 bases). This CDR3 is 14 amino acids long. V lost 5 bases to trimming and J lost 2 bases, with 12 bases between them. Germline V gives CDR1 ENHRY, CDR2 SYGVKD. Here the CDR3 reads CAISPPDRNYGYTF. The CDR3 bases that were read are TGTGCCATCAGTCCCCCCGACAGAAACTATGGC.

About this clone itself: The read is 3 residues too short to cover the CDR3 end, so that end is filled in from the germline J gene. The chain employs TRBV13 and TRBJ1-2; D call uncertain. Germline V CDR1 and CDR2: PRHDT, FYEKMQ (reference sequence). This CDR3 spans 14 amino acids. The V and J ends lost 1 base and 5 bases respectively, with 11 bases between them. The CDR3 spells CASSLEGRRYGYTF. Partial CDR3 DNA: TGTGCCAGCAGCTTAGAAGGCAGGAGGTATGGC.

A remark on this clone: The CDR3 extends 3 residues past the end of the read, so its final part is completed from the germline J gene. The chain links TRBV5-1 to TRBJ2-7; 9 positions match TRBD1. Germline V gives CDR1 SGHRS, CDR2 YFSETQ. V gave up 1 base and J gave up 3 bases; unmatched junction bases: 5. CDR3 size: 15 residues. CDR3 protein: CASSLIGTGYYEQYF. CDR3 DNA (partial): TGCGCCAGCAGCTTGATAGGGACAGGGTACTACGAG.

In regard to this clone: The read terminates 3 residues ahead of where the CDR3 ends, so the germline J gene completes it. The chain recombines TRBV19 with TRBJ2-1; 13 nucleotides line up with TRBD2. The CDR3 extends over 19 amino acids. The germline CDR1 and CDR2 sequences are LNHDA and SQIVND (reference sequence). The V gene end was trimmed by 4 bases and the J gene end by 7 bases; junction bases not matched to a gene: 16. CDR3 DNA (partial): TGTGCCAGTAGTACATTTGGGACTAGCGGGGCCTACACGGGGAATGAG. Protein sequence: CASSTFGTSGAYTGNE. In full, the CDR3 reads CASSTFGTSGAYTGNEQFF.